The 13 T cell receptor beta chains below all came from one sample that was sequenced in a study of T cell repertoires in cytomegalovirus infection. These receptors' antigens are unknown. From the reads, TCRdb called clonotypes with MiXCR, one entry per CDR3 protein. The table has 350,000 to 400,000 distinct CDR3 sequences, roughly 34% seen once; the top ten hold roughly 13%. Sequenced material: cultured PBMCs, taken from culture after CMV antigen stimulation. The receptors were gathered from a human donor in good health (CMV status not recorded). Some clones in this sample may be carry-over from other donors' samples.

This chain uses TRBV6-2 or TRBV6-3 with TRBJ2-5; 7 bases fit TRBD2. V was pared by 5 bases and J by 5 bases, with 8 bases of the junction left unmatched. Germline V CDR1 and CDR2: MNHEY, SVGEGT. The CDR3 has 14 residues. CDR3 DNA sequence: TGTGCCAGCAGTGGGACTATTGGGTATGAGACCCAGTACTTC. As protein: CASSGTIGYETQYF.

The sample holds a few counts of this clonotype. The DNA of the CDR3 is TGTGCCAGCAGTCGGCCGGGACTAGCGGGAGTTACAACGCAGTATTTT. It yields the protein CASSRPGLAGVTTQYF. The chain employs TRBV6-1 and TRBJ2-3, with 14 bases identical to TRBD2. This CDR3 is 16 amino acids long. In germline, CDR1 is MNHNS, CDR2 SASEGT. The V segment lost 5 bases and the J segment 9 bases; nucleotides outside the gene matches: 10.

This clonotype turned up a few times. The chain recombines TRBV5-1 with TRBJ1-1; 9 bases agree with TRBD1. Germline V lookup: CDR1 SGHRS, CDR2 YFSETQ. This CDR3 has 15 amino acids. V trimming: 3 bases; J trimming: 6 bases; junction bases outside the gene matches: 9. As DNA, the CDR3 is TGCGCCAGCAGCTGGACAGGGGAACGAAACGCTGAAGCTTTCTTT. Translated: CASSWTGERNAEAFF.

This clonotype has a handful of counts. The CDR3 DNA sequence: TGTGCCAGCTCACCAAGGGACAGGGGTACAGATACGCAGTATTTT. Protein: CASSPRDRGTDTQYF. The chain employs TRBV18 and TRBJ2-3; 10 nucleotides align to TRBD1. CDR1 is KGHSH, CDR2 LQKENI, per germline. The CDR3 spans 15 residues. V lost 2 bases and J lost 3; bases outside the gene matches: 2. Supplemented by reference TRBV18 and TRBJ2-3, the full variable domain reads NAGVMQNPRHLVRRRGQEARLRCSPMKGHSHVYWYRQLPEEGLKFMVYLQKENIIDESGMPKERFSAEFPKEGPSILRIQQVVRGDSAAYFCASSPRDRGTDTQYFGPGTRLTVL.

This chain uses TRBV6-1 with TRBJ1-1; no reliable D call. CDR1 MNHNS and CDR2 SASEGT come from the germline V gene. The CDR3 runs 17 residues. The V end was cut by 5 bases, the J end by 10 bases, with 29 bases between. The CDR3 reads CASSFGLGQSGAGGAFF. The CDR3 DNA reads as TGTGCCAGCAGTTTTGGATTAGGGCAGTCTGGTGCAGGTGGAGCTTTCTTT.

The rearrangement joins TRBV7-3 to TRBJ2-1; 7 positions agree with TRBD2. CDR1 is SGHTA, CDR2 FQGTGA, per germline. V gave up 5 bases and J gave up 1 base; unmatched junction bases: 8. There are 16 residues in the CDR3. The CDR3 here is CASSQSPSGSYNEQFF. The CDR3, as DNA: TGTGCCAGCAGCCAGAGCCCTAGCGGATCCTACAATGAGCAGTTCTTC.

This clonotype was counted only a few times. This rearrangement joins TRBV6-2 or TRBV6-3 to TRBJ1-5; D gene unclear. The CDR3 has 14 amino acids. The germline gives CDR1 MNHEY, CDR2 SVGEGT. With 7 bases removed from V and 6 bases from J, the gap between germline ends came to 16 bases. CDR3 sequence: CASKSSLPGQPQHF. The CDR3 bases are TGTGCCAGCAAATCTTCGTTGCCTGGTCAGCCCCAGCATTTT.

This clonotype was picked up a small number of times. The chain employs TRBV20-1 and TRBJ2-3, with TRBD2 as a possible D gene (6 bases). Germline assignment: CDR1 DFQATT and CDR2 SNEGSKA (reference sequence). V was pared by 5 bases and J by 7 bases, with 19 bases between. The CDR3 runs 14 residues. The CDR3 sequence is CSALEPTSLYTQYF. The CDR3 coding sequence is TGCAGTGCTTTAGAACCGACTAGTCTCTATACGCAGTATTTT.

This clonotype has just a few counts. The V and J genes are TRBV7-2 and TRBJ1-1; 7 positions agree with TRBD1. This CDR3 comprises 15 residues. Looked up from germline, CDR1 is SGHTA and CDR2 is FQGNSA. V was clipped by 3 bases and J by 4 bases; unmatched bases: 8. CDR3 nucleotides: TGTGCCAGCAGCTTGGAGGGGGCGAGAGCCACTGAAGCTTTCTTT. Translation: CASSLEGARATEAFF.

This chain links TRBV19 with TRBJ2-1; D is ambiguous. The CDR3 length is 13 residues. V was pared by 7 bases and J by 8 bases, with 15 bases between. Germline loops: CDR1 LNHDA, CDR2 SQIVND (reference sequence). The CDR3 DNA reads as TGTGCCAGTACCGACCGTTACCGAGATGAGCAGTTCTTC. It specifies CASTDRYRDEQFF.

This chain joins TRBV2 and TRBJ2-4, with D possibly TRBD2 on 5 matching bases. Deletions cut 2 bases from V and 0 bases from J, with 8 bases between. Germline assignment: CDR1 SNHLY and CDR2 FYNNEI. This CDR3 has 15 amino acids. The CDR3 region has the DNA TGTGCCAGCAGTGAACGGGGTATAGCCAAAAACATTCAGTACTTC. Its protein product is CASSERGIAKNIQYF.

This clonotype was seen just once. The chain carries TRBV7-4 and TRBJ2-7; tentative D call: TRBD1 (6 bases). The V end was cut by 4 bases, the J end by 3 bases, with 13 bases between. From germline, CDR1 is SGHVT and CDR2 SQSDAQ. The CDR3 contains 14 residues. The CDR3 DNA sequence: TGTGCCAGCAGCTCCGGACAGACGCGCTACGAGCAGTACTTC. It encodes CASSSGQTRYEQYF.

The rearrangement uses TRBV7-6 and TRBJ2-7; perhaps D is TRBD1 or TRBD2 (6 bases each). Trimming removed 5 bases at V and 7 bases at J, with 12 bases between. This CDR3 comprises 12 residues. Germline V CDR1 and CDR2: SGHVS, FNYEAQ. The CDR3 coding sequence is TGTGCCAGCAGCCCCCCGGGGGCGGAGCAGTACTTC. Its protein is CASSPPGAEQYF.